The 4 T cell receptor beta chains below all came from one sample that was sequenced in a study of T cells in Graves' hyperthyroidism and ophthalmopathy. There were TCR beta CDR3 regions amplified from RNA transcripts. The TCR CDR3 was amplified in a first-round RT-PCR using the HTBI primer set. TCRdb independently ran MiXCR on the multiplex PCR reads; one entry per CDR3 protein. The sample includes some 370,000 distinct CDR3 sequences, about 14% of them seen just once. Sample: blood. The receptors derive from a man aged 45-65 years with Graves' ophthalmopathy.

This clonotype was observed many times. V and J are TRBV29-1 and TRBJ2-5, with D possibly being TRBD2 (6 bases). Germline V gene sequence: CDR1 SQVTM, CDR2 ANQGSEA. This CDR3 has 13 amino acids. Trimming removed 6 bases from V and 5 bases from J, with 16 bases in between. The CDR3, as DNA: TGCAGCGTCCCGGGAGACAGAGGGGAGACCCAGTACTTC. Its translation: CSVPGDRGETQYF. Based on the CDR3 plus reference TRBV29-1 and TRBJ2-5, the full variable domain is SAVISQKPSRDICQRGTSLTIQCQVDSQVTMMFWYRQQPGQSLTLIATANQGSEATYESGFVIDKFPISRPNLTFSTLTVSNMSPEDSSIYLCSVPGDRGETQYFGPGTRLLVL.

This clonotype was counted at least ten times. The chain is built from TRBV4-1 and TRBJ2-1; 10 positions agree with TRBD2. Germline lookup yields CDR1 MGHRA and CDR2 YSYEKL. The CDR3 runs to 18 residues. The J segment lost 7 bases and the V segment lost 0 bases, leaving 12 bases of the junction unmatched. The CDR3 DNA reads TGCGCCAGCAGCCAAGACTCACGAACTAGCGGGATTGGTAATGAGCAGTTCTTC. Translating it yields CASSQDSRTSGIGNEQFF.

This clonotype was recorded many times. This chain links TRBV14 with TRBJ1-2; no firm D call. Germline CDR1 is SGHDN and CDR2 is FVKESK. This CDR3 is built from 14 residues. Trimming removed 4 bases at V and 6 bases at J, with 15 bases between. The CDR3 loop is CASSRLGRGHGYTF. As DNA, the CDR3 is TGTGCCAGCAGCCGCCTTGGTCGGGGTCATGGCTACACCTTC.

The chain links TRBV19 to TRBJ2-3; no clear D gene. CDR3 length: 14 residues. V was shortened by 0 bases and J by 1 base, with 5 bases between the two germline ends. The V gene's germline CDR1 is LNHDA and CDR2 SQIVND (reference sequence). CDR3 bases: TGTGCCAGTAGTATAGATGGGGGCACAGATACGCAGTATTTT. As protein: CASSIDGGTDTQYF.